This T cell receptor beta chain was retrieved from a study of T cells in women clearing cervical HPV infection. At the level of the study: Controls gave blood once infection was undetectable; cases at lesion identification.

As to this clone: Its matching antigen is unknown. Coverage ceases 3 residues before the CDR3 finishes, and the germline J gene fills in the end.

V lost 5 bases and J lost 2; bases outside the gene matches: 6. The CDR3 contains 15 residues. Per the germline V gene, CDR1 is SGHTA and CDR2 is FQGTGA. TCR beta CDR3 amplified by multiplex PCR from 950 to 1,500 ng genomic DNA. Sequenced by immunoSEQ multiplex PCR; TCRdb stores in-frame clones only, minus some. The repertoire table contains 25,000 to 35,000 clones. Regarding the study as a whole: Repertoire richness, not evenness, was significantly elevated in CIN3+ cases versus controls.

This chain uses TRBV7-3 with TRBJ2-5; 9 bases map to TRBD2. This clonotype was sampled from a woman aged 18-70 years with a cervical HPV16 infection that either progressed to CIN3+ or cleared (not recorded which). The sequenced sample consisted of blood buffy coat. CDR3 amino acids: CASSHVAGGQETQYF. The covered CDR3 bases are TGTGCCAGCAGCCATGTCGCGGGAGGGCAAGAGACC.